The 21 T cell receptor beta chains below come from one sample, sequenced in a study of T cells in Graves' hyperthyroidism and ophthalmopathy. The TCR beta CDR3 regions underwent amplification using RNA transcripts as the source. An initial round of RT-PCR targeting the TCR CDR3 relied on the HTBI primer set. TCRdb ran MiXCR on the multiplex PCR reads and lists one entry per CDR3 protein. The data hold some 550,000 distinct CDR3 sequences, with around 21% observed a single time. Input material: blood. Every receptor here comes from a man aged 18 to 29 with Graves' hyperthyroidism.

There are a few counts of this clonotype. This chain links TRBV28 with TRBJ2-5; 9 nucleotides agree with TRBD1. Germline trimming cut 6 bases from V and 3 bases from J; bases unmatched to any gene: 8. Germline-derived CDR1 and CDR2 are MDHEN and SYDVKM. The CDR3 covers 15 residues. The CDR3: CASSRPGQGEETQYF. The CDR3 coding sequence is TGTGCCAGCAGCCGCCCGGGACAGGGCGAAGAGACCCAGTACTTC.

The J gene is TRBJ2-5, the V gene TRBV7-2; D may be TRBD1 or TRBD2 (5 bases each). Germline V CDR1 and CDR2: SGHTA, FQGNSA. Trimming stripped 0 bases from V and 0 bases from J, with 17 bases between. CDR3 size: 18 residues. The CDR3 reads CASSLARKGTYYQETQYF. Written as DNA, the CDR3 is TGTGCCAGCAGCTTAGCGCGGAAAGGGACGTACTACCAAGAGACCCAGTACTTC.

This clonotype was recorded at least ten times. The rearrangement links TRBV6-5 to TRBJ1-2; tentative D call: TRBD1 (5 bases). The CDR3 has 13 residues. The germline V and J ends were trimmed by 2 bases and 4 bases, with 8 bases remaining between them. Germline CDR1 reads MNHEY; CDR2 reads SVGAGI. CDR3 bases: TGTGCCAGCAGTTACGCCGGGACCTATGGCTACACCTTC. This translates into CASSYAGTYGYTF.

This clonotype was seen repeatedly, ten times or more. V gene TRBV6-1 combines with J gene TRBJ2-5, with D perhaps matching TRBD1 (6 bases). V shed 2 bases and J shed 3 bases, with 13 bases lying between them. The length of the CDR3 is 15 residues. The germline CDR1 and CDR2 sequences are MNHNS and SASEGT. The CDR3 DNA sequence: TGTGCCAGCAGTGAACCTACTGGGGACAAAGAGACCCAGTACTTC. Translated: CASSEPTGDKETQYF.

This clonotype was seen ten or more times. This CDR3 is CASSFPRTGRKAGELFF. The CDR3 DNA sequence: TGTGCCAGCAGCTTCCCGCGGACAGGGAGGAAGGCCGGGGAGCTGTTTTTT. This chain uses TRBV7-2 with TRBJ2-2, with 8 bases identical to TRBD1. The germline CDR1 and CDR2 sequences are SGHTA and FQGNSA. CDR3 size: 17 residues. Trimming removed 3 bases from V and 6 bases from J; junction bases left unmatched: 12.

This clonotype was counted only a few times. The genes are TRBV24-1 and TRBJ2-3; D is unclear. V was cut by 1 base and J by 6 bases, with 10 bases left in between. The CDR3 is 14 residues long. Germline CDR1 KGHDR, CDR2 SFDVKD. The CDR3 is CATSDFPNPDTQYF. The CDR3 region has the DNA TGTGCCACCAGTGATTTTCCCAATCCTGATACGCAGTATTTT.

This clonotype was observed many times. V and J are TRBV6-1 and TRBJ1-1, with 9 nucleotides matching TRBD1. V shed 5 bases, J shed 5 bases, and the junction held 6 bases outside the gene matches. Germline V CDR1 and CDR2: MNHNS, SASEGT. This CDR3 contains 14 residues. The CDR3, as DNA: TGTGCCAGCAGTACCGGGACAGGGTATACTGAAGCTTTCTTT. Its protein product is CASSTGTGYTEAFF.

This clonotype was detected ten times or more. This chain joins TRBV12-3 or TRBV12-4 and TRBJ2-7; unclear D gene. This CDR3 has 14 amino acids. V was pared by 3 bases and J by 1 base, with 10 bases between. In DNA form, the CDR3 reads TGTGCCAGCAGTTTGGCTCTTGGGTCCTACGAGCAGTACTTC. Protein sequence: CASSLALGSYEQYF.

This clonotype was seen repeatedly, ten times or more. The CDR3 bases are TGTGCCAGCAGGCCTCACTACTCTGGGGCCAACGTCCTGACTTTC. Its translation is CASRPHYSGANVLTF. J is TRBJ2-6 and V is TRBV28, with D unresolved. The V end lost 6 bases, the J end lost 0 bases, and 9 bases lay between the germline ends. Germline V gene data show CDR1 as MDHEN and CDR2 as SYDVKM. The CDR3 consists of 15 residues.

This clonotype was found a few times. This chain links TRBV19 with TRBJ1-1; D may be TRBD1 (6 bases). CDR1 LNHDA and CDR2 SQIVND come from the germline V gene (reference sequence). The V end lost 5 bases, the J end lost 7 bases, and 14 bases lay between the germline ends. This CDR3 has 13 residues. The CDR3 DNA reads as TGTGCCAGTAGTTTTGGTCAGGGGTTTGAAGCTTTCTTT. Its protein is CASSFGQGFEAFF.

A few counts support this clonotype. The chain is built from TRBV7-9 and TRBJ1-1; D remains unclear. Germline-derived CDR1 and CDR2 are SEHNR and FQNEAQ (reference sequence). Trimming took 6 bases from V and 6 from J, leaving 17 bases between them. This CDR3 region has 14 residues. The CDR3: CASSPKSGEAEAFF. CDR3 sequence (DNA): TGTGCCAGCAGTCCCAAATCAGGCGAGGCTGAAGCTTTCTTT.

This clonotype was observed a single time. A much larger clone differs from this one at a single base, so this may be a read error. CDR3 residues: CSAERGNTEACF. Here the CDR3 DNA reads TGCAGCGCCGAAAGGGGTAACACTGAAGCTTGCTTT. The chain carries TRBV29-1 and TRBJ1-1; D is perhaps TRBD1 (5 bases). The germline gives CDR1 SQVTM, CDR2 ANQGSEA. The CDR3 sequence is 12 residues long.

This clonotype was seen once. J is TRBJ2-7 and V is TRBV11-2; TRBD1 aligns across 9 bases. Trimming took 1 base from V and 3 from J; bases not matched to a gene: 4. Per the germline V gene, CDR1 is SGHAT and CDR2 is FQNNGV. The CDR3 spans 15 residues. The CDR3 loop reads CASSLVSGQGYEQYV. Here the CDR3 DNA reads TGTGCCAGCAGCTTAGTATCGGGACAGGGCTACGAGCAGTACGTC.

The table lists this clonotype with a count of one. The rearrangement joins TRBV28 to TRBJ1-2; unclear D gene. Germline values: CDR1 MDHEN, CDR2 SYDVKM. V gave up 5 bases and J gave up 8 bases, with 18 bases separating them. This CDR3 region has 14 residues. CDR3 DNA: TGTGCCAGCAGTGATCCGTCGAAGAGTCGGGGCTACACCTTC. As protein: CASSDPSKSRGYTF.

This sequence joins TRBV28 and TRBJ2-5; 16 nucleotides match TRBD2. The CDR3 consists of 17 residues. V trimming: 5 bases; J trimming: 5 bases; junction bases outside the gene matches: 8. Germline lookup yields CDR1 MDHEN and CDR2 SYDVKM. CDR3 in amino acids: CASSPGLAGGMTETQYF. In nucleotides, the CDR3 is TGTGCCAGCAGTCCGGGACTAGCGGGAGGGATGACGGAGACCCAGTACTTC.

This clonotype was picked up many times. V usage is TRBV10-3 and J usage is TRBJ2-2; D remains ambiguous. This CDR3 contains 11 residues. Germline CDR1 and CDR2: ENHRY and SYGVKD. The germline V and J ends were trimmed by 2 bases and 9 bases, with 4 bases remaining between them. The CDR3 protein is CAISEGRELFF. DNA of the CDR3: TGTGCCATCAGTGAGGGGAGGGAGCTGTTTTTT.

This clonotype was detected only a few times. CDR3 residues: CASSDTTPTGYEQYF. In nucleotides, the CDR3 is TGTGCCAGCTCCGATACAACTCCGACAGGGTACGAGCAGTACTTC. The J gene is TRBJ2-7, the V gene TRBV18; TRBD1 agrees at 7 bases. Trimming at V came to 6 bases and at J to 4 bases, leaving 12 bases not matched to a gene. This CDR3 spans 15 amino acids. CDR1 and CDR2 from the germline V gene are KGHSH and LQKENI. The full variable domain, its missing parts supplied by reference TRBV18 and TRBJ2-7, is NAGVMQNPRHLVRRRGQEARLRCSPMKGHSHVYWYRQLPEEGLKFMVYLQKENIIDESGMPKERFSAEFPKEGPSILRIQQVVRGDSAAYFCASSDTTPTGYEQYFGPGTRLTVT.

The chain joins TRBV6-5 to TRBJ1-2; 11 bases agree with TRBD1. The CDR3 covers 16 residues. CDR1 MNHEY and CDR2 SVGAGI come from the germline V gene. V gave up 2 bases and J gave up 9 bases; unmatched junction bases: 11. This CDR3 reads CASSYDLGQGAWSYTF. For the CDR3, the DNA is TGTGCCAGCAGTTACGATCTTGGACAGGGGGCTTGGAGCTACACCTTC.

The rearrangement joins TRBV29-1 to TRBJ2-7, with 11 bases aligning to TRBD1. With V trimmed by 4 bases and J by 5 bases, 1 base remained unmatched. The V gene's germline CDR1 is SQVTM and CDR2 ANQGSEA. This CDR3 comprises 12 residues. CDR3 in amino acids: CSVGDRGDEQYF. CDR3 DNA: TGCAGCGTTGGGGACAGGGGGGACGAGCAGTACTTC.

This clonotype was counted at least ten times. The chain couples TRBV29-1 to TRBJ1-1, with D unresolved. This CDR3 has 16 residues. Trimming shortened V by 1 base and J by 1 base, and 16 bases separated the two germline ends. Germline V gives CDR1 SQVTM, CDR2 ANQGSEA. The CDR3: CSVEGIVGNSNTEAFF. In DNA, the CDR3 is TGCAGCGTTGAAGGGATCGTGGGGAACTCGAACACTGAAGCTTTCTTT.

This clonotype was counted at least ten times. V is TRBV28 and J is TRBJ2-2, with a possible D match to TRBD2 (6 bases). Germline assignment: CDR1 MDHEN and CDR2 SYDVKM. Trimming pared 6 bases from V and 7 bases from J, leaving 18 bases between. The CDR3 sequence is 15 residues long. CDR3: CASSFRPSGGGELFF. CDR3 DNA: TGTGCCAGCAGCTTTCGGCCTTCCGGGGGCGGGGAGCTGTTTTTT.